The rows below give T cell receptor beta chains drawn from one sample of a study of T cells in Graves' hyperthyroidism and ophthalmopathy. TCRdb re-derived calls from the multiplex PCR reads in MiXCR, one entry per CDR3 protein. The sample lists a few hundred thousand distinct CDR3 sequences; approximately 14% were seen once. Sequences were obtained from blood. The receptors were sampled from a woman between 40 and 55 years old with Graves' hyperthyroidism. Both conserved end residues are part of each CDR3. D genes are given only for firm matches. Expanded clones get a size class; other rows say once, few or many, or leave the size out.

j_call clone_size d_call v_call cdr3_length cdr3_nt cdr3_aa
TRBJ2-6 many . TRBV6-1 16 TGTGCCAGCAGTGCGGCGGGGGCCGCTGGGGCCAACGTCCTGACTTTC CASSAAGAAGANVLTF
TRBJ2-1 . . TRBV15 16 TGTGCCACCAGCAGTGCACTAGAAGAAAATTACAATGAGCAGTTCTTC CATSSALEENYNEQFF
TRBJ1-1 many . TRBV20-1 12 TGCAGTGCCCCGGGGCAGGTCTCTGAAGCTTTCTTT CSAPGQVSEAFF
TRBJ2-7 many . TRBV28 16 TGTGCCAGCAGTCCCGCACCCCCGACAGTAGTCTACGAGCAGTACTTC CASSPAPPTVVYEQYF
TRBJ1-5 many TRBD1 TRBV2 14 TGTGCCAGCAGTGAAGCCGCAGGGGGTCAGCCCCAGCATTTT CASSEAAGGQPQHF
TRBJ1-5 many . TRBV28 13 TGTGCCAGTGGACAGCAGGGCAATCAGCCCCAGCATTTT CASGQQGNQPQHF
TRBJ1-4 few . TRBV5-1 15 TGCGCCAGCAGCTTGGAAGGTGCAACTAATGAAAAACTGTTTTTT CASSLEGATNEKLFF
TRBJ2-7 many . TRBV6-1 14 TGTGCCAGCAGTCACAGGGCGGACTCCTACGAGCAGTACTTC CASSHRADSYEQYF
TRBJ2-7 many TRBD2 TRBV4-2 16 TGTGCCAGCAGCCAAGTGGGCGCTAGCGGATCCTACGAGCAGTACTTC CASSQVGASGSYEQYF
TRBJ2-1 many TRBD2 TRBV18 13 TGTGCCAGCTCACCTCTAGCGGGAAGTGAGCAGTTCTTC CASSPLAGSEQFF